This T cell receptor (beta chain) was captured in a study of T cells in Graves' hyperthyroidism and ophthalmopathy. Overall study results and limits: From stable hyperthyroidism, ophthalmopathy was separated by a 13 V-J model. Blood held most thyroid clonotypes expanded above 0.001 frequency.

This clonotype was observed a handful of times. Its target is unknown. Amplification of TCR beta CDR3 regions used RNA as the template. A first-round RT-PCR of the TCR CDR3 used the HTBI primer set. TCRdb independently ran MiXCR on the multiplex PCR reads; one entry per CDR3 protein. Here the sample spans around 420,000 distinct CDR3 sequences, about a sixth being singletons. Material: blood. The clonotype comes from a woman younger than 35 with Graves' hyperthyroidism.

The CDR3, as DNA: TGTGCCAGCAGTGATGCCACGACTAGCGACTATGGCTACACCTTC. Translated, it gives CASSDATTSDYGYTF. This sequence joins TRBV6-1 and TRBJ1-2; no definite D call. Per germline, CDR1 MNHNS and CDR2 SASEGT. The CDR3 spans 15 residues. The V gene lost 3 bases and the J gene lost 3 bases, with 14 bases spanning the gap.